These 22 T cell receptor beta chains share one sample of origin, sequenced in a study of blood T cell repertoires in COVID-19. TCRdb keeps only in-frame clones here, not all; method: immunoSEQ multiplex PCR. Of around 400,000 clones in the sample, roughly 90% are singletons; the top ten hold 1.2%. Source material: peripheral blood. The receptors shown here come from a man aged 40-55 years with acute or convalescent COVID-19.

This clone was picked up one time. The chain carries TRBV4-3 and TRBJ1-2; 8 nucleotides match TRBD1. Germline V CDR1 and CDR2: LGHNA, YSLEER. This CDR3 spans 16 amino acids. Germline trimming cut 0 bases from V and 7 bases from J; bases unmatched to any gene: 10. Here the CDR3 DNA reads TGCGCCAGCAGCCAAGATCCGACAGGGGAGCTTTCTGGCTACACCTTC. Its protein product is CASSQDPTGELSGYTF.

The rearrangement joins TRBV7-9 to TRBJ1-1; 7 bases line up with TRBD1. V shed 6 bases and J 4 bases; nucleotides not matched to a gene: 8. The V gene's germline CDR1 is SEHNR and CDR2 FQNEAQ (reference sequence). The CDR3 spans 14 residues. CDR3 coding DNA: TGTGCCAGCAGTCGAGACAGGGATAGCACTGAAGCTTTCTTT. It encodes CASSRDRDSTEAFF. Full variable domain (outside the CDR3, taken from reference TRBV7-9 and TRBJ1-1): DTGVSQNPRHKITKRGQNVTFRCDPISEHNRLYWYRQTLGQGPEFLTYFQNEAQLEKSRLLSDRFSAERPKGSFSTLEIQRTEQGDSAMYLCASSRDRDSTEAFFGQGTRLTVV.

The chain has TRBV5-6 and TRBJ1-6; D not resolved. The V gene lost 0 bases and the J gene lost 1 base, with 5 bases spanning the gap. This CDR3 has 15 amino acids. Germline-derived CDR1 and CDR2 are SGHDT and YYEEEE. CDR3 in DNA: TGTGCCAGCAGCTTGGAACAATCCTATAATTCACCCCTCCACTTT. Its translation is CASSLEQSYNSPLHF.

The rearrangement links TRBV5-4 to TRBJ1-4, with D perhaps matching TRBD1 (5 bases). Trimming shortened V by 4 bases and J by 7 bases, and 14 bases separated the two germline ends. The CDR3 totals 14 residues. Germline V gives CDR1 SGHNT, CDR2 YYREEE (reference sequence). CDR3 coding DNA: TGTGCCAGCAGCCAGATAGACAGAAGTGAAAAACTGTTTTTT. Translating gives CASSQIDRSEKLFF.

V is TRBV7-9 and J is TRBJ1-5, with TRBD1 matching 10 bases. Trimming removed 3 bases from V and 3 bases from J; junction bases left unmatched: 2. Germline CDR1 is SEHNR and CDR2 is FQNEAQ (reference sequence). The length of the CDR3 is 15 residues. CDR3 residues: CASSLGTGVNQPQHF. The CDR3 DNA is TGTGCCAGCAGCTTGGGGACAGGGGTCAATCAGCCCCAGCATTTT.

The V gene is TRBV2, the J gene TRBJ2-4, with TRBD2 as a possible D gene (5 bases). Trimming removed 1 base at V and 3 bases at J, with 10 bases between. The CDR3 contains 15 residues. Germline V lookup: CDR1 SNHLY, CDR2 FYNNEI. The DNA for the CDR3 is TGTGCCAGCAGTGAAGAGGCACGGGACAAAAACATTCAGTACTTC. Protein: CASSEEARDKNIQYF.

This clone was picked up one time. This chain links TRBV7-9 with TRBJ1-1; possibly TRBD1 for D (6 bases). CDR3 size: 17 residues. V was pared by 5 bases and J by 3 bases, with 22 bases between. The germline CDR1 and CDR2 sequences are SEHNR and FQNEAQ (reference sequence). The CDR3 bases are TGTGCCAGCAGCCCTACCCTCAGGGGCCGCAGCGACACTGAAGCTTTCTTT. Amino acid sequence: CASSPTLRGRSDTEAFF.

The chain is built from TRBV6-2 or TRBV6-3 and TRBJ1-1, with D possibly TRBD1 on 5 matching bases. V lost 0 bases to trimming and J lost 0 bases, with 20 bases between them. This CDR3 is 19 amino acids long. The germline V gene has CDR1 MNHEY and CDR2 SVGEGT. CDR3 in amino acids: CASSYSLVWGEPVNTEAFF. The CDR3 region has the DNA TGTGCCAGCAGTTACTCGCTCGTCTGGGGCGAACCCGTGAACACTGAAGCTTTCTTT.

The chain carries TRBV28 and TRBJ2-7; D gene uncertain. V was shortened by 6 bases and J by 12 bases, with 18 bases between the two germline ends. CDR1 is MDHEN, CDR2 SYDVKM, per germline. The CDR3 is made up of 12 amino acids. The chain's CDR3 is CASSSLGPSGYF. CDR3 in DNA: TGTGCCAGCAGCTCCCTCGGCCCATCGGGGTACTTC. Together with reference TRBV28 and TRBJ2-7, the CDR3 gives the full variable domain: DVKVTQSSRYLVKRTGEKVFLECVQDMDHENMFWYRQDPGLGLRLIYFSYDVKMKEKGDIPEGYSVSREKKERFSLILESASTNQTSMYLCASSSLGPSGYFGPGTRLTVT.

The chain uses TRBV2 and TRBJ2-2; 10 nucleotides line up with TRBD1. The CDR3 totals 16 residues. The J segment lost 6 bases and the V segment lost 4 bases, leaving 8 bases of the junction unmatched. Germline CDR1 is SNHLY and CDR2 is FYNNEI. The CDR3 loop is CASSALGTGVPGELFF. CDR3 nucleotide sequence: TGTGCCAGCAGTGCTTTAGGGACAGGGGTTCCCGGGGAGCTGTTTTTT.

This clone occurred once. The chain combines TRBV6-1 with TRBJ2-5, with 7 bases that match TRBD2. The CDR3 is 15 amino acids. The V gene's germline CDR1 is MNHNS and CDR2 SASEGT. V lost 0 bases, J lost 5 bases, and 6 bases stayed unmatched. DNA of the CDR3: TGTGCCAGCAGTGAAGCCCTCGGGGGGATGGAGACCCAGTACTTC. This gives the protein CASSEALGGMETQYF.

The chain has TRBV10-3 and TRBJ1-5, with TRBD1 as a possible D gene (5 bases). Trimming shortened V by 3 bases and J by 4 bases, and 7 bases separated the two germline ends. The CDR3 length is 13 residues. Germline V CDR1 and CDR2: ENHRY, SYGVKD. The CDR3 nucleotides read TGTGCCATCAGTGATGGGGGGAATCAGCCCCAGCATTTT. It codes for CAISDGGNQPQHF.

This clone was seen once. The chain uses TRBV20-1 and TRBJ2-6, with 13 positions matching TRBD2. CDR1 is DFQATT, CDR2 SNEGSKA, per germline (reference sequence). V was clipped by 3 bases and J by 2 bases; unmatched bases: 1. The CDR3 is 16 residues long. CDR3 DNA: TGCAGTGCTAGTACTAGCGGGAGGGCTGGGGCCAACGTCCTGACTTTC. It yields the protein CSASTSGRAGANVLTF.

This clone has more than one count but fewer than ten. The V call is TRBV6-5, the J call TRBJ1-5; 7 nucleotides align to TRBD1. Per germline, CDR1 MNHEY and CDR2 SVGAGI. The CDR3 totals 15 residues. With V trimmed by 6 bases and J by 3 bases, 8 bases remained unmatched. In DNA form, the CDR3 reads TGTGCCAGCAGCCGAAGACAGGGCTACAATCAGCCCCAGCATTTT. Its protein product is CASSRRQGYNQPQHF.

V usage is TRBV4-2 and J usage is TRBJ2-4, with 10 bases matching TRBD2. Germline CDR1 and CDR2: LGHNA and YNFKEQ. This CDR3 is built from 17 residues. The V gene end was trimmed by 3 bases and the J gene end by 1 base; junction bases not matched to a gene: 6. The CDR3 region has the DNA TGTGCCAGCAGCCAGGAAGCGGGGGGGAGCGCCAAAAACATTCAGTACTTC. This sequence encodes CASSQEAGGSAKNIQYF.

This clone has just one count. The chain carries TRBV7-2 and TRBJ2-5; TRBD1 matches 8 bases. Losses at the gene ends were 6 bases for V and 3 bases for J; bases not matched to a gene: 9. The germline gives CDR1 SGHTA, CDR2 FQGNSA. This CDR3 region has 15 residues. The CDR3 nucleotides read TGTGCCAGCAGGAGCCGGGACAGGAAAAAAGAGACCCAGTACTTC. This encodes CASRSRDRKKETQYF.

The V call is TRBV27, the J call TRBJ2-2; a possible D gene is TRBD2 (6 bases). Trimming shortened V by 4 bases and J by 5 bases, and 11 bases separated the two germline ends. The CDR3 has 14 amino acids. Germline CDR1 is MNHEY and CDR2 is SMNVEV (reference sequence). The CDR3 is CASSYQRVTGELFF. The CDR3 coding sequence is TGTGCCAGCAGTTACCAGCGGGTTACCGGGGAGCTGTTTTTT.

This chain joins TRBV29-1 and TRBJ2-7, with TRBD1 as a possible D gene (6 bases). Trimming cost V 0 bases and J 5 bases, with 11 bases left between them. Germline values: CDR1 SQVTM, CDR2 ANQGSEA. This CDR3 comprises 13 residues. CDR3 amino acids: CSVEDTGYHEQYF. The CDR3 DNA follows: TGCAGCGTTGAAGATACAGGGTACCACGAGCAGTACTTC.

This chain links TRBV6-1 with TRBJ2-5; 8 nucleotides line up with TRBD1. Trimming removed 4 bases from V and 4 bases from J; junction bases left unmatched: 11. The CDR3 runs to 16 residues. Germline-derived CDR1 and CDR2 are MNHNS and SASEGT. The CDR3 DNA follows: TGTGCCAGCAGTGGCTCACTCCCAGGGGGCGGAGAGACCCAGTACTTC. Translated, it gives CASSGSLPGGGETQYF.

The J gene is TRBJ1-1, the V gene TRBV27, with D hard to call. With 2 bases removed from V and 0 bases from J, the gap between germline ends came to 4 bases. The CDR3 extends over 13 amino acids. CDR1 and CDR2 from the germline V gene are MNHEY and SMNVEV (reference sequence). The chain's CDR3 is CASSLEMNTEAFF. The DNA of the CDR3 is TGTGCCAGCAGTTTAGAGATGAACACTGAAGCTTTCTTT.

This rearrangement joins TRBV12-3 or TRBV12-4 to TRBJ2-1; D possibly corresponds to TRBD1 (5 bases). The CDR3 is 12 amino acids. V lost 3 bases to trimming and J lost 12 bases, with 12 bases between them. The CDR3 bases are TGTGCCAGCAGTTTGTGGGGCAAAGGGCAGTTCTTC. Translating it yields CASSLWGKGQFF.

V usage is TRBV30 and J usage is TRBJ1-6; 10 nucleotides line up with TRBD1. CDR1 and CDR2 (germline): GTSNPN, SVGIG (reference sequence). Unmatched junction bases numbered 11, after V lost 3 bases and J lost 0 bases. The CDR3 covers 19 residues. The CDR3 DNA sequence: TGTGCCTGGAGCCGGGGGGGACAGGGGTCGAGCTCCTATAATTCACCCCTCCACTTT. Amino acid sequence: CAWSRGGQGSSSYNSPLHF.